These 21 T cell receptor beta chains share one sample of origin, sequenced in a study of blood T cell repertoires in COVID-19. Produced via immunoSEQ multiplex PCR; TCRdb's table is partial and in-frame only. The sample lists tens of thousands of clones, approximately 80% seen once, with roughly 6% in the top ten. Specimen: peripheral blood. Receptors originate from a woman aged 55 to 70 with acute or convalescent COVID-19.

The sample holds one count of this clone. The rearrangement links TRBV5-4 to TRBJ2-1; a weak D match, TRBD2 (6 bases). Deletions cut 0 bases from V and 11 bases from J, with 12 bases between. Germline V gene lookup returns CDR1 SGHNT and CDR2 YYREEE (reference sequence). The CDR3 is made up of 13 amino acids. CDR3 amino acids: CASSLDSGIKQFF. In DNA, the CDR3 is TGTGCCAGCAGCTTGGATAGCGGTATAAAGCAGTTCTTC.

This clone was observed once. CDR3 sequence (DNA): TGTGCCAGCAGGAGCTCTAGCGGGGGGACCTACGAGCAGTACTTC. Translated: CASRSSSGGTYEQYF. The V gene is TRBV6-5, the J gene TRBJ2-7; TRBD2 agrees at 11 bases. V shed 6 bases and J 2 bases; nucleotides not matched to a gene: 6. CDR1 is MNHEY and CDR2 is SVGAGI in the germline V gene. CDR3 length: 15 amino acids.

The chain is built from TRBV4-1 and TRBJ2-3, with 10 bases identical to TRBD2. Germline loops: CDR1 MGHRA, CDR2 YSYEKL. This CDR3 is 18 amino acids long. Trimming took 5 bases from V and 2 from J; bases not matched to a gene: 13. The CDR3 coding sequence is TGCGCCAGCAGCTCAGGTCCCCTTAGCGGGGGGCACACAGATACGCAGTATTTT. Protein sequence: CASSSGPLSGGHTDTQYF.

The chain combines TRBV6-6 with TRBJ2-2; 14 nucleotides match TRBD2. Germline assignment: CDR1 MNHNY and CDR2 SVGAGI (reference sequence). The CDR3 totals 20 residues. V lost 5 bases and J lost 0; bases outside the gene matches: 11. The CDR3 DNA reads as TGTGCCAGCAGTCGTCGGACTAGCGGGGGGCGAGAAACGAACACCGGGGAGCTGTTTTTT. It encodes CASSRRTSGGRETNTGELFF.

The chain couples TRBV5-1 to TRBJ1-3; 8 positions agree with TRBD1. CDR1 and CDR2 from the germline V gene are SGHRS and YFSETQ. The CDR3 is made up of 20 amino acids. Trimming at V came to 1 base and at J to 1 base, leaving 16 bases not matched to a gene. DNA of the CDR3: TGCGCCAGCAGCTTGAATGGGGGTAGAGGACAGGGCTTTTCTGGAAACACCATATATTTT. Translated: CASSLNGGRGQGFSGNTIYF.

The rearrangement joins TRBV6-5 to TRBJ2-3; no definite D call. V was clipped by 3 bases and J by 0 bases, with 13 bases between them. Germline CDR1 MNHEY, CDR2 SVGAGI. CDR3 length equals 16 residues. The CDR3 DNA sequence: TGTGCCAGCAGTTATACTCCGCGGCATAGCACAGATACGCAGTATTTT. It codes for CASSYTPRHSTDTQYF.

The chain is built from TRBV21-1 and TRBJ2-3; the table calls TRBD1, which could not be checked here. TRBV21-1 is designated a pseudogene. This CDR3 comprises 18 residues. The CDR3 sequence: CASAVRAGAPRSTDTQYF. The CDR3 nucleotides are TGTGCCAGCGCCGTCCGGGCAGGGGCTCCTAGAAGCACAGATACGCAGTATTTT.

This clone was seen a few times. The chain uses TRBV9 and TRBJ2-2; the D gene is possibly TRBD2 (6 bases). CDR3 length: 16 residues. The V end lost 0 bases, the J end lost 0 bases, and 9 bases lay between the germline ends. In germline, CDR1 is SGDLS, CDR2 YYNGEE. CDR3 in DNA: TGTGCCAGCAGCGTAGCGGGACTGCCGAACACCGGGGAGCTGTTTTTT. Protein sequence: CASSVAGLPNTGELFF.

This chain links TRBV5-1 with TRBJ1-1; no clear D. The germline gives CDR1 SGHRS, CDR2 YFSETQ. Trimming left V 7 bases short and J 2 bases short, with 9 bases between. The CDR3 has 12 residues. The chain's CDR3 is CASGRANTEAFF. The CDR3 nucleotides read TGCGCCAGCGGGCGCGCAAACACTGAAGCTTTCTTT.

The V call is TRBV9, the J call TRBJ1-1, with D possibly TRBD1 on 5 matching bases. Germline V CDR1 and CDR2: SGDLS, YYNGEE. This CDR3 is built from 15 residues. Between the trimmed V and J ends, which lost 0 bases and 4 bases, there was a span of 13 bases. The CDR3: CASSVEGRVGTEAFF. Written as DNA, the CDR3 is TGTGCCAGCAGCGTAGAAGGCAGGGTCGGCACTGAAGCTTTCTTT.

The chain links TRBV18 to TRBJ1-1; 9 bases line up with TRBD1. Germline CDR1 is KGHSH and CDR2 is LQKENI. V lost 6 bases, J lost 0 bases, and 11 bases stayed unmatched. The length of the CDR3 is 17 residues. The CDR3, as DNA: TGTGCCAGCTCGCAACGACAGGGGGAGTTAATGAACACTGAAGCTTTCTTT. This codes for CASSQRQGELMNTEAFF.

The gene calls are TRBV5-5 and TRBJ1-2, with D unresolved. Germline V lookup: CDR1 SGHKS, CDR2 YYEKEE (reference sequence). V lost 1 base and J lost 3, with 10 bases in between. CDR3 length equals 14 residues. The CDR3 reads CASSLPGLHYGYTF. The CDR3 DNA follows: TGTGCCAGCAGCTTGCCAGGTCTGCACTATGGCTACACCTTC.

The V and J genes are TRBV19 and TRBJ2-1; 15 bases are a match to TRBD2. Germline CDR1 and CDR2: LNHDA and SQIVND (reference sequence). Trimming removed 10 bases from V and 13 bases from J; junction bases left unmatched: 2. The CDR3 loop spans 11 amino acids. The CDR3 DNA reads as TGTGCCACGGGACTAGCGGGGGGCCAGTTCTTC. Protein: CATGLAGGQFF.

About this clone itself: The sample has other DNA sequences that encode this CDR3 too. This chain joins TRBV5-1 and TRBJ2-7; 8 positions match TRBD1. J gave up 0 bases and V 4 bases, and 6 bases lay outside the gene matches. Germline CDR1 and CDR2: SGHRS and YFSETQ. CDR3 length: 15 amino acids. The CDR3 loop is CASSPGGTGSYEQYF. The CDR3 nucleotides are TGCGCCAGCAGCCCAGGGGGGACAGGCTCCTACGAGCAGTACTTC.

The chain employs TRBV4-1 and TRBJ1-6, with TRBD1 as a possible D gene (6 bases). CDR1 MGHRA and CDR2 YSYEKL come from the germline V gene. The CDR3 has 17 residues. The V end was cut by 3 bases, the J end by 3 bases, with 15 bases between. The DNA of the CDR3 is TGCGCCAGCAGCCAGGGAGTACAGGGATTCTATAATTCACCCCTCCACTTT. This encodes CASSQGVQGFYNSPLHF.

This clone has just one count. This chain uses TRBV4-2 with TRBJ1-6; D gene unclear. Trimming removed 3 bases at V and 7 bases at J, with 19 bases between. The germline V gene has CDR1 LGHNA and CDR2 YNFKEQ. This CDR3 comprises 17 residues. CDR3 coding DNA: TGTGCCAGCAGCCAGAGAGGCAGCTTCGGCGGGAATTCACCCCTCCACTTT. As protein: CASSQRGSFGGNSPLHF.

The CDR3: CAWSRGAAGGNQPQHF. The CDR3 coding sequence is TGTGCCTGGAGTAGGGGTGCAGCGGGTGGCAATCAGCCCCAGCATTTT. V is TRBV30 and J is TRBJ1-5, with D perhaps matching TRBD1 (5 bases). V dropped 2 bases and J dropped 2 bases, with 16 bases sitting between them. Germline lookup yields CDR1 GTSNPN and CDR2 SVGIG (reference sequence). The CDR3 runs to 16 residues. Full variable domain (outside the CDR3, taken from reference TRBV30 and TRBJ1-5): SQTIHQWPATLVQPVGSPLSLECTVEGTSNPNLYWYRQAAGRGLQLLFYSVGIGQISSEVPQNLSASRPQDRQFILSSKKLLLSDSGFYLCAWSRGAAGGNQPQHFGDGTRLSIL.

The rearrangement joins TRBV3-1 (or the pseudogene TRBV3-2) to TRBJ1-2; the match to TRBD1 covers 7 bases. Germline assignment: CDR1 LGHDT and CDR2 YNNKEL (reference sequence). V gave up 4 bases and J gave up 7 bases; unmatched junction bases: 3. This CDR3 is 12 amino acids long. The CDR3 spells CASSLRTGGYTF. CDR3 nucleotides: TGTGCCAGCAGCCTACGGACAGGTGGCTACACCTTC.

In its sample, this clone was seen a few times. This chain joins TRBV10-3 and TRBJ1-4, with D possibly being TRBD1 (6 bases). This CDR3 spans 14 amino acids. The V end was cut by 2 bases, the J end by 8 bases, with 12 bases between. In germline, CDR1 is ENHRY, CDR2 SYGVKD. CDR3 protein: CAISEGRGGEKLFF. The CDR3 bases are TGTGCCATCAGTGAGGGCAGGGGAGGGGAAAAACTGTTTTTT.

The rearrangement joins TRBV5-1 to TRBJ2-1; unclear D gene. Germline V gives CDR1 SGHRS, CDR2 YFSETQ. This CDR3 comprises 15 residues. The V end lost 0 bases, the J end lost 0 bases, and 7 bases lay between the germline ends. The CDR3 is CASSLVLDSYNEQFF. As DNA, the CDR3 is TGCGCCAGCAGCTTGGTGCTAGACTCCTACAATGAGCAGTTCTTC. Combining the CDR3 with reference TRBV5-1 and TRBJ2-1 gives the whole variable domain KAGVTQTPRYLIKTRGQQVTLSCSPISGHRSVSWYQQTPGQGLQFLFEYFSETQRNKGNFPGRFSGRQFSNSRSEMNVSTLELGDSALYLCASSLVLDSYNEQFFGPGTRLTVL.

The chain employs TRBV3-1 (or the pseudogene TRBV3-2) and TRBJ1-1; unclear D gene. V lost 2 bases and J lost 1, with 14 bases in between. The length of the CDR3 is 16 residues. Germline CDR1 reads LGHDT; CDR2 reads YNNKEL (reference sequence). CDR3 in amino acids: CASSQYKGGPNTEAFF. Here the CDR3 DNA reads TGTGCCAGCAGCCAATACAAGGGAGGGCCGAACACTGAAGCTTTCTTT.